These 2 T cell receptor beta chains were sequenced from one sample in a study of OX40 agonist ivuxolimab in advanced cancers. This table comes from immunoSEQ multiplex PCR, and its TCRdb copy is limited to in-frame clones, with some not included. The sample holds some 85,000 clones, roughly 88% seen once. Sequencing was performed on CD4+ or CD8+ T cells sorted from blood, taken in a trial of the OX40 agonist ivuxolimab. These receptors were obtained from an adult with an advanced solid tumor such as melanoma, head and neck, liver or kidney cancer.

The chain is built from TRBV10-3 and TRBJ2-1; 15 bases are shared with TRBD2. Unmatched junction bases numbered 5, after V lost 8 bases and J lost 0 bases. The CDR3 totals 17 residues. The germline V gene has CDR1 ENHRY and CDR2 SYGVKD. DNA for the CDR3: TGTGCCATCCCGGGACTAGCGGGGGGCCGCTCCTACAATGAGCAGTTCTTC. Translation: CAIPGLAGGRSYNEQFF.

The CDR3, as DNA: TGCGCCAGCAGCTTGGATCAGCCTAATTCACCCCTCCACTTT. This sequence encodes CASSLDQPNSPLHF. This sequence joins TRBV5-1 and TRBJ1-6, with D unresolved. This CDR3 has 14 residues. Trimming removed 0 bases from V and 6 bases from J, with 7 bases in between. Germline CDR1 reads SGHRS; CDR2 reads YFSETQ.